This T cell receptor (beta chain) came from a study of blood T cell repertoires in COVID-19. Study-level background: Samples came from the United States, Italy and Spain, spanning acute and convalescent COVID-19. Sources were T cells, B-cell-depleted T cells, or PBMCs; the material itself was cDNA or gDNA.

Original data processing: Nucleated cell counts were estimated from reference gene primer amplification. TCRdb's copy holds only in-frame clones and misses some; the assay was immunoSEQ multiplex PCR. That table furnishes V, J and clone size, whereas the DNA furnished D and trimming. The profile shows about 480,000 clones, about 91% of them singletons. CDR1 SGHAT and CDR2 FQNNGV come from the germline V gene. Unmatched junction bases numbered 6, after V lost 0 bases and J lost 10 bases. The CDR3 totals 15 residues. The clonotype was recovered from a woman aged 50 to 65 with COVID-19, enrolled during active disease. Sample: peripheral blood. The chain recombines TRBV11-2 with TRBJ1-6; TRBD1 matches at 7 bases. The DNA of the CDR3 is TGTGCCAGCAGCTTAGATGGGAGACAGGGCTCACCCCTCCACTTT. Translation gives CASSLDGRQGSPLHF.